This T cell receptor (beta chain) was sequenced for a study of T cell responses to AZD1222 COVID-19 vaccine (dated by TCRdb to the early 2020s). In the study overall: AZD1222 recipients given second doses at about 4 weeks or at about 12 weeks were pooled, since spike-specific TCR depth and breadth were not found to differ between the two schedules. Trial participants were enrolled by age into subgroups of 18-55, 56-69 and 70-plus years, and roughly 150, 30 and 60 TCR-sequenced participants, respectively, were included in these subgroups. A total of under 250 trial participants underwent TCR sequencing, of whom about 210 had received two doses of AZD1222 and some 25 had received two doses of the MenACWY control vaccine. What the study reported, not specific to this receptor: The 56-69-year group was small, and its depth increase did not reach significance, likely because of low power. Because no day 14 peak-response samples were available, the repertoires could be characterized only after the peak T cell response. The vaccine-associated CD4 TCRs covered the entire spike protein, and the dominant responses fell in regions 160-218 and 743-854. Participants were mostly white British, with more females than males. The authors suggested clonal diversity may have been underestimated. A significant rise in spike-specific TCR breadth and depth was observed after two AZD1222 doses relative to day 0 and relative to MenACWY recipients. Only five to seven AZD1222 recipients were SARS-CoV-2 seropositive at baseline, limiting conclusions about previously exposed vaccinees. Nearly half of unique spike-specific TCRs reportedly recognized epitopes outside regions mutated in the B.1.351 and B.1.1.7 variants.

The germline V gene encodes CDR1 MGHRA and CDR2 YSYEKL. V sheds 0 bases and J sheds 3 bases, leaving 10 bases between their ends. Reading from cysteine to phenylalanine, the CDR3 counts 15 amino acids. Here the CDR3 DNA is all that survives: 45 bases in frame from base 1. On this clone itself: It has no known antigen specificity. No base quality information exists; no much larger clone differs at one position.

The time point label corresponds to: baseline before first vaccination. Samples from vaccinated people were obtained from the UK trials COV001 and COV002, which included a single-blind randomized controlled phase 2/3 trial of AZD1222 (ChAdOx1 nCoV-19) in healthy adults. For TCRbeta chain sequencing, PBMC samples were collected from trial participants at day 0 and at day 28 after the second dose. The CDR3 regions of human TCRbeta chains were analyzed by immunosequencing. In the authors' own workflow: TCRs in the repertoires were matched against a reference library of SARS-CoV-2-specific TCRs that had been generated with the MIRA antigen-specificity platform. Breadth meant the fraction of unique TCRs that were SARS-CoV-2-associated, whereas depth meant the fraction of total T cells that were SARS-CoV-2-associated. Using the MIRA data, each spike-specific TCR was mapped to the spike region that the TCR reacts to and placed in a CD4 or CD8 class. Log10-transformed breadth and depth values were compared by one-way ANOVA with Sidak's multiple comparisons tests. TCRdb retrieved this table from immuneACCESS and kept in-frame rearrangements only. Not all clones are present; in checked studies, unresolved V genes account for under half, and no reason is known for the remainder. Clone size and V and J calls were adopted from that table, with D and trimming inferred from the DNA. For this sample the table gives under 120,000 clones, of which around 96% were detected only once. Approximately 2.2% of the sample belongs to the ten largest clones.

Specimen: peripheral blood, collected on day 0 of AZD1222 vaccination. The clonotype originates from an adult in good health. The chain links TRBV4-1 with TRBJ2-3, and possibly TRBD2, on 5 matching bases. In nucleotides, the sequence is TGCGCCAGCAGCCAAGATGGGAGAGTGACAGATACGCAGTATTTT. Translated, it gives CASSQDGRVTDTQYF.